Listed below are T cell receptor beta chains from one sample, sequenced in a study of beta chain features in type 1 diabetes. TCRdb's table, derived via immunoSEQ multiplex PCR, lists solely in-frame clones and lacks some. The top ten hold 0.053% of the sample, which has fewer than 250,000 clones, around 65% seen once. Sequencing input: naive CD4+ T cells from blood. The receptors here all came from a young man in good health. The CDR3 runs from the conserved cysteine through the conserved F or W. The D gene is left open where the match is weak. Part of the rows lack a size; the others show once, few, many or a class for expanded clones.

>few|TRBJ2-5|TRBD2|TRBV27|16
CASSSWGSSGPRTQYF
TGTGCCAGCAGTTCCTGGGGCTCTAGCGGGCCCCGGACCCAGTACTTC
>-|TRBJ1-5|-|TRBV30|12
CAWSVLGQPQHF
TGTGCCTGGAGTGTACTGGGTCAGCCCCAGCATTTT
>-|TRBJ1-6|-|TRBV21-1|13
CASSKAISSPLHF
TGTGCCAGCAGCAAAGCAATAAGTTCACCCCTCCACTTT
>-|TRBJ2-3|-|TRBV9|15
CASSVRASGTDTQYF
TGTGCCAGCAGCGTAAGGGCTAGCGGCACAGATACGCAGTATTTT
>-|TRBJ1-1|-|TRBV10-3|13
CAISGAMNTEAFF
TGTGCCATCAGCGGGGCCATGAACACTGAAGCTTTCTTT
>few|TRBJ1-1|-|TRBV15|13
CATGTPASTEAFF
TGTGCCACCGGGACGCCCGCGTCCACTGAAGCTTTCTTT
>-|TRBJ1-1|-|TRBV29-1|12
CSGGQTNTEAFF
TGCAGCGGCGGACAGACCAACACTGAAGCTTTCTTT
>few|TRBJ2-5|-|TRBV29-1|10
CSYVLETQYF
TGCAGCTACGTCCTAGAGACCCAGTACTTC
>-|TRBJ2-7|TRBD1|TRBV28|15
CASSQGQGKTYEQYF
TGTGCCAGCAGTCAGGGACAGGGGAAAACCTACGAGCAGTACTTC
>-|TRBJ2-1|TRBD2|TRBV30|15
CAWSRGSGKLDEQFF
TGTGCCTGGAGTAGGGGCAGCGGGAAGCTGGATGAGCAGTTCTTC
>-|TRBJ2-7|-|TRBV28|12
CASSFLQREQYF
TGTGCCAGCAGTTTTCTCCAGCGTGAGCAGTACTTC
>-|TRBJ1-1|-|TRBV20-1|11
CSAAGFPEAFF
TGCAGTGCTGCAGGGTTTCCTGAAGCTTTCTTT
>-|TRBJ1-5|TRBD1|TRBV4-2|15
CASSHDRESNQPQHF
TGTGCCAGCAGCCACGACAGGGAAAGCAATCAGCCCCAGCATTTT
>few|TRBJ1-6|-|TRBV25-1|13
CASSDIYNSPLHF
TGTGCCAGCAGTGACATCTATAATTCACCCCTCCACTTT
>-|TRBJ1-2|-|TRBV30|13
CAWSVTVSYGYTF
TGTGCCTGGAGTGTGACAGTATCGTATGGCTACACCTTC
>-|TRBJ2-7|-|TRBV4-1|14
CASSQLGGRDEQYF
TGCGCCAGCAGCCAGCTTGGGGGGCGAGACGAGCAGTACTTC
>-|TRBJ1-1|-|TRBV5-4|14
CASSPARFNTEAFF
TGTGCCAGCAGCCCGGCTAGGTTCAACACTGAAGCTTTCTTT
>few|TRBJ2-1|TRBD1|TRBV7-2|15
CASSGRTGGANEQFF
TGTGCCAGCAGCGGAAGGACAGGGGGTGCGAATGAGCAGTTCTTC
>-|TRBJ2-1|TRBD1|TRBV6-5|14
CASSQGARYNEQFF
TGTGCCAGCAGCCAGGGGGCGCGGTACAATGAGCAGTTCTTC
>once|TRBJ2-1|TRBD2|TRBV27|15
CASSSGTSGYNEQFF
TGTGCCAGCAGTTCCGGGACTAGCGGATACAATGAGCAGTTCTTC
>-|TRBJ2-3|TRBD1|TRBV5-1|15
CASRPQGAGTDTQYF
TGCGCCAGCAGACCACAGGGGGCCGGGACAGATACGCAGTATTTT
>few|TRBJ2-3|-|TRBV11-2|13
CASSLDLADTQYF
TGTGCCAGCAGCTTAGATCTCGCAGATACGCAGTATTTT
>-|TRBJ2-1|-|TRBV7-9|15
CASSLARVEGHEQFF
TGTGCCAGCAGCTTAGCGCGAGTGGAGGGGCATGAGCAGTTCTTC
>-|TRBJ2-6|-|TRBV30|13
CAWRATGANVLTF
TGTGCCTGGAGAGCCACTGGGGCCAACGTCCTGACTTTC
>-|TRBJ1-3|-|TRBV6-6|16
CASSYSGQDKGNTIYF
TGTGCCAGCAGTTACTCGGGGCAGGACAAAGGAAACACCATATATTTT
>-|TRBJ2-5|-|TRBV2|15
CASSEAGWYQETQYF
TGTGCCAGCAGTGAAGCGGGATGGTACCAAGAGACCCAGTACTTC